This T cell receptor beta chain emerged from a study of Ad26.COV2.S vaccination and SARS-CoV-2 variants (dated by TCRdb to about 2021). Concerning the study at large: Vaccine-arm donors were drawn from COV1001, a multicentre, randomized, double-blind, placebo-controlled phase I-IIa trial of Ad26.COV2.S in healthy adults. Dosing of Ad26.COV2.S was intramuscular, at either 5x10^10 or 1x10^11 viral particles, delivered as one shot or as two shots spaced 56 days apart. Sequencing of the TCRbeta repertoire served to evaluate the specificity and breadth of SARS-CoV-2-reactive T cell receptors following Ad26.COV2.S vaccination. The TCR-sequenced set comprised around 30 samples: approximately 19 Ad26.COV2.S vaccine recipients, 5 placebo recipients and 8 SARS-CoV-2 convalescent individuals. Trial participants were randomized into five groups of five, in which low-dose or high-dose Ad26.COV2.S was given once or twice, or placebo was given on both occasions. Throughout the experiments and outcome assessment, investigators stayed blinded to trial group allocation. The paper as a whole reports these results and caveats: The authors noted that total T cell responses may have been underestimated by the TCR breadth and depth analyses. Non-spike TCR breadth was comparable between vaccine and placebo recipients, consistent with the vaccine containing only spike. The study lacked the statistical power to compare responses across vaccine doses or regimens. Substantial breadth of spike-specific CD8+ and CD4+ T cell responses was reported after vaccination. Ad26.COV2.S recipients had higher spike-specific TCR breadth than placebo recipients (P = 0.0014).

TCRbeta CDR3 regions were sequenced with the immunoSEQ Assay. After extraction, genomic DNA underwent amplification by bias-controlled multiplex PCR, followed by high-throughput sequencing. The original methods were these. To quantify the absolute abundance of every unique TCRbeta CDR3 region, sequences were collapsed and filtered. Usable DNA was measured by amplifying reference genes present in all nucleated cells, and TCRbeta template counts were normalized to that usable DNA to estimate T cell fraction. Repertoire TCRs were annotated as SARS-CoV-2-specific when V gene, CDR3 amino acid sequence and J gene were exactly matched to a known reactive TCR set. MIRA supplied the reference SARS-CoV-2 TCR set, which was filtered for enrichment in COVID-19-positive ImmuneCODE repertoires so that public or cross-reactive TCRs were removed. Drawing on the MIRA antigens, annotated TCRs were analysed further at the level of specific ORF or position within ORF. Breadth was defined as annotated unique rearrangements over total unique productive rearrangements; depth was the summed frequency of those rearrangements. Group comparisons of TCR breadth used two-sided Wilcoxon rank-sum tests. Imported from immuneACCESS, the table was reduced by TCRdb to in-frame sequences with V and J called. These copies leave out some clones; in studies compared against another copy, an unresolved V gene accounts for under half, and the cause of the remainder is not known. V, J and clone size derive from that table, while D and trimming were established from the DNA sequence. For this sample there are about 390,000 clones; approximately 91% appear just once. The ten largest clonotypes hold roughly 3.2% of the sample.

The treatment or condition label, as the study defines it: some 20 received Ad26.COV2.S at low or high dose, single or two shots; about 5 received placebo; per-sample allocation not given. For vaccine and placebo recipients, the sequenced repertoires came from samples collected on day 63 after the first injection. In Cohort 1b, about two dozen adults aged 18-55 years were enrolled at a single site in Boston, USA, between 29 July and 7 August 2020. Ad26.COV2.S was a replication-incompetent adenovirus type 26 vector that expressed a prefusion-stabilized SARS-CoV-2 spike protein derived from the original Wuhan strain. As regards this clone: What this receptor recognizes is not known. No clone much larger than this one lies a single base away; base qualities are absent.

The germline V gene specifies MNHEY as CDR1 and SVGEGT as CDR2. The CDR3 contains 14 residues, cysteine and phenylalanine counted. Of the read, only the CDR3 DNA is kept; its 42 bases are in frame from base 1. V gives up 0 bases and J gives up 5 bases, and the segment between their germline ends measures 11 bases. The chain is made from TRBV6-2 or TRBV6-3 and TRBJ2-7; the D region possibly corresponds to TRBD1 (6 bases align). This clonotype was sampled from a person aged 18-65 years who received the Ad26.COV2.S COVID-19 vaccine or a placebo. The sequenced sample was peripheral blood, obtained in a trial of Ad26.COV2.S vaccine versus placebo. The nucleotide sequence reads as follows: TGTGCCAGCAGTTACTCGGCAGGGGTAAACGAGCAGTACTTC. Protein translation: CASSYSAGVNEQYF.